This entry lists 15 T cell receptor beta chains sequenced from one sample in a study of T cells in Graves' hyperthyroidism and ophthalmopathy. Amplified TCR beta CDR3 regions derived from RNA transcripts. The TCR CDR3 was amplified in a first-round RT-PCR using the HTBI primer set. TCRdb redid the calling of the multiplex PCR reads with MiXCR, one entry per CDR3 protein. This table holds a few hundred thousand distinct CDR3 sequences, under 60% found once. The sequenced material came from peripheral blood or thyroid tissue (not recorded which). These receptors were collected from a woman aged 18 to 35 with Graves' hyperthyroidism.

The table lists this clonotype with a few counts. This chain uses TRBV4-3 with TRBJ2-2; D ambiguous. V lost 0 bases to trimming and J lost 0 bases, with 14 bases between them. The CDR3 sequence is 18 residues long. The V gene's germline CDR1 is LGHNA and CDR2 YSLEER. The CDR3 is CASSQEAGIGTNTGELFF. CDR3 bases: TGCGCCAGCAGCCAAGAAGCCGGAATTGGCACGAACACCGGGGAGCTGTTTTTT.

This clonotype was recorded at least ten times. V usage is TRBV18 and J usage is TRBJ2-5; 7 bases fit TRBD1. With 3 bases clipped from V and 4 bases from J, the junction kept 14 bases outside the gene matches. CDR1 is KGHSH and CDR2 is LQKENI in the germline V gene. The CDR3 has 17 residues. The CDR3 DNA follows: TGTGCCAGCTCACCCTGGGACAGTCTCGTTTTCGGAGAGACCCAGTACTTC. Amino acid sequence: CASSPWDSLVFGETQYF.

The chain combines TRBV20-1 with TRBJ2-5; D remains unclear. The CDR3 consists of 11 residues. V was clipped by 6 bases and J by 5 bases, with 10 bases between them. Germline loops: CDR1 DFQATT, CDR2 SNEGSKA (reference sequence). CDR3 bases: TGCAGTGCCACCCTCCGTGAGACCCAGTACTTC. This codes for CSATLRETQYF.

This clonotype was counted ten times or more. The chain links TRBV6-2 or TRBV6-3 to TRBJ1-2; no clear D. Germline-derived CDR1 and CDR2 are MNHEY and SVGEGT. The V end was cut by 6 bases, the J end by 2 bases, with 10 bases between. CDR3 length equals 13 residues. The CDR3, as DNA: TGTGCCAGCAGCTCCAGAGAGAACTATGGCTACACCTTC. It yields the protein CASSSRENYGYTF.

This clonotype was seen many times. The chain is built from TRBV4-3 and TRBJ1-5; the D is unclear. CDR1 is LGHNA, CDR2 YSLEER, per germline. The CDR3 length is 13 residues. The V and J ends lost 2 bases and 5 bases respectively, with 7 bases between them. The CDR3 DNA follows: TGCGCCAGCAGCCAACAGGAGGATCAGCCCCAGCATTTT. Translation gives CASSQQEDQPQHF.

The chain has TRBV2 and TRBJ2-1; 9 bases agree with TRBD1. Germline trimming cut 6 bases from V and 8 bases from J; bases unmatched to any gene: 8. CDR1 and CDR2 from the germline V gene are SNHLY and FYNNEI. This CDR3 has 14 amino acids. CDR3 DNA sequence: TGTGCCAGCAGATACGGGACAGGGTGGGATGAGCAGTTCTTC. Its protein is CASRYGTGWDEQFF.

This clonotype was seen a handful of times. This chain uses TRBV5-1 with TRBJ2-3, with 14 bases fitting TRBD2. The V gene's germline CDR1 is SGHRS and CDR2 YFSETQ. V trimming: 2 bases; J trimming: 5 bases; junction bases outside the gene matches: 1. The CDR3 is made up of 15 amino acids. The CDR3 DNA reads TGCGCCAGCAGCTTCGGGACTAGCGGGAGAGATACGCAGTATTTT. Protein: CASSFGTSGRDTQYF.

This chain links TRBV29-1 with TRBJ1-1; D gene ambiguous. The CDR3 is 14 amino acids. The germline gives CDR1 SQVTM, CDR2 ANQGSEA. Deletions cut 4 bases from V and 4 bases from J, with 16 bases between. The CDR3 protein is CSVGDIGETTEAFF. The CDR3 bases are TGCAGCGTTGGTGACATAGGAGAGACCACTGAAGCTTTCTTT.

The chain recombines TRBV20-1 with TRBJ1-1, with 7 bases matching TRBD1. CDR1 DFQATT and CDR2 SNEGSKA come from the germline V gene (reference sequence). The CDR3 has 15 amino acids. V lost 4 bases to trimming and J lost 1 base; unmatched junction nucleotides: 9. CDR3 sequence (DNA): TGCAGTGCTACGCTAGCCTGGACAGGGAACACTGAAGCTTTCTTT. Translating it yields CSATLAWTGNTEAFF.

This clonotype was detected a few times. The rearrangement joins TRBV7-8 to TRBJ2-1, with 8 bases aligning to TRBD1. Germline-derived CDR1 and CDR2 are SGHVS and FQNEAQ. The CDR3 contains 16 residues. The V gene end was trimmed by 7 bases and the J gene end by 6 bases; junction bases not matched to a gene: 14. The CDR3 region is CASTGASTGAGNEQFF. The CDR3 DNA sequence: TGTGCCAGCACCGGCGCGTCGACAGGGGCGGGCAATGAGCAGTTCTTC.

This chain joins TRBV20-1 and TRBJ2-7; perhaps TRBD2 as D (6 bases). The CDR3 loop spans 13 amino acids. Germline-derived CDR1 and CDR2 are DFQATT and SNEGSKA (reference sequence). Trimming took 6 bases from V and 6 from J, leaving 18 bases between them. CDR3 DNA sequence: TGCAGTGCCAGCAGGAGGGAGACGGGCGAGCAGTACTTC. Translating it yields CSASRRETGEQYF.

V gene TRBV9 combines with J gene TRBJ1-6; D perhaps matches TRBD1 (6 bases). The CDR3 length is 16 residues. The V gene lost 0 bases and the J gene lost 5 bases, with 12 bases spanning the gap. Germline CDR1 reads SGDLS; CDR2 reads YYNGEE. The CDR3 DNA reads as TGTGCCAGCAGCGTAGGCGGCGGACAGAATAATTCACCCCTCCACTTT. This sequence encodes CASSVGGGQNNSPLHF.

The CDR3 DNA sequence: TGTGCCAGTCTTCTAGGTGGGGGATTGAACCAGCCCCAGCATTTT. It is translated as CASLLGGGLNQPQHF. The rearrangement joins TRBV19 to TRBJ1-5; TRBD1 is a possible D gene (5 bases). The CDR3 contains 15 residues. The ends were cut back, 8 bases at V and 7 bases at J, with 21 bases in the middle. The germline V gene encodes CDR1 LNHDA and CDR2 SQIVND (reference sequence).

The V gene is TRBV29-1, the J gene TRBJ2-2; either TRBD1 or TRBD2 may supply D (6 bases each). Trimming left V 6 bases short and J 8 bases short, with 19 bases between. This CDR3 has 14 residues. Germline-derived CDR1 and CDR2 are SQVTM and ANQGSEA. The CDR3 here is CSVGGSSAPGELFF. CDR3 sequence (DNA): TGCAGCGTCGGGGGCAGCTCTGCACCGGGGGAGCTGTTTTTT.

The sample holds many counts of this clonotype. The chain has TRBV24-1 and TRBJ2-3; D not resolved. The V end was cut by 6 bases, the J end by 1 base, with 4 bases between. This CDR3 is built from 12 residues. Germline V gives CDR1 KGHDR, CDR2 SFDVKD. The CDR3 DNA is TGTGCCACCAGTCGCGGCACAGATACGCAGTATTTT. Translating gives CATSRGTDTQYF.